The 2 T cell receptor beta chains below all came from one sample that was sequenced in a study of graft-versus-host responses after intestinal transplantation. Data came from immunoSEQ multiplex PCR; TCRdb stores just in-frame clones and leaves some out. Here the sample spans around 100,000 clones, more than 90% being singletons. These receptors' targets are unknown. This specimen was unstimulated CD4+ T cells sorted from spleen or lymph node cells, taken before transplant. The receptor source for this set is a human donor who was the organ donor for an intestinal transplant.

V gene TRBV18 combines with J gene TRBJ2-7, with 7 positions matching TRBD1. Trimming removed 3 bases from V and 3 bases from J; junction bases left unmatched: 5. CDR3 size: 14 residues. CDR1 is KGHSH and CDR2 is LQKENI in the germline V gene. CDR3 nucleotides: TGTGCCAGCTCACCTAACAGGGGAGTCTACGAGCAGTACTTC. Protein: CASSPNRGVYEQYF.

V is TRBV6-1 and J is TRBJ2-5; 8 bases agree with TRBD1. The germline V gene has CDR1 MNHNS and CDR2 SASEGT. After removal of 7 bases from V and 4 bases from J, the junction contained 8 bases not matched to a gene. This CDR3 has 14 amino acids. The CDR3 sequence is CASKSFTGGETQYF. For the CDR3, the DNA is TGTGCCAGCAAATCGTTTACAGGGGGAGAGACCCAGTACTTC.